This T cell receptor (beta chain) comes out of a study of cytomegalovirus exposure and HLA in healthy donors. Findings and limits, study-wide: Reports described diagnosis of cytomegalovirus status by the classifier as highly specific and sensitive. Most TCRs appeared rarely, but some public TCRs recurred in many donors. Later, an analysis found that TCR clusters from the first cohort tended to co-occur in the approximately 130 validation repertoires.

The J segment lost 4 bases and the V segment lost 4 bases, leaving 10 bases of the junction unmatched. The CDR3 runs 16 residues. Germline CDR1 and CDR2: MDHEN and SYDVKM. Separation from the roughly 700-subject first cohort characterized the roughly 120-subject validation cohort, to which the donors belonged. With regard to this clone: Its antigen is as yet unknown.

The assay was immunoSEQ multiplex PCR, and TCRdb's table has in-frame clones only and misses some. The data show roughly 330,000 clones, roughly nine tenths seen once. The sequenced sample was PBMCs. This chain links TRBV28 with TRBJ1-2, with 9 bases that match TRBD1. This receptor was taken from a woman between 25 and 40 years old in good health and CMV-seropositive. The CDR3 DNA reads as TGTGCCAGCAGTTCCCCCCCGACAGGGGGATCCTATGGCTACACCTTC. This gives the protein CASSSPPTGGSYGYTF.